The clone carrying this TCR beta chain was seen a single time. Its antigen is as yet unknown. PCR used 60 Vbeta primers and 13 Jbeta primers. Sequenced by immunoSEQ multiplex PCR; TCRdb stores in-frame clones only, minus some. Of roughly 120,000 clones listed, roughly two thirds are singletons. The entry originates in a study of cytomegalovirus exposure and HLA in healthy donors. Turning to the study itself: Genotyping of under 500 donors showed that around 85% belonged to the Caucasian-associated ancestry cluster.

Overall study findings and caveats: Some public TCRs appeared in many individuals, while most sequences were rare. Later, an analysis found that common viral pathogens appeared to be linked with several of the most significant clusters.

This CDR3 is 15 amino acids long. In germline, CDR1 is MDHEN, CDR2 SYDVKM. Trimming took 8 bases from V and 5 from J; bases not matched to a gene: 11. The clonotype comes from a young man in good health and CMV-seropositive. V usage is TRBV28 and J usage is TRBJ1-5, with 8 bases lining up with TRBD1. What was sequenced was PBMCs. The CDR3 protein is CASGKPGGSHQPQHF. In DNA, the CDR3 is TGTGCCAGCGGGAAACCAGGGGGCTCGCATCAGCCCCAGCATTTT.